A selection of T cell receptor beta chains follows, all from one sample in a study of beta chain features in type 1 diabetes. The assay was immunoSEQ multiplex PCR, and TCRdb's table has in-frame clones only and misses some. The sample includes 300,000 to 350,000 clones, roughly a tenth of them seen just once. Sequencing used central memory CD4+ T cells from blood. Source of these receptors: a man aged 30-40 years with type 1 diabetes. The CDR3 runs from the conserved cysteine through the conserved F or W. D genes are given only for firm matches. Some rows have no size entry. The others give once, few or many, or a class for an expanded clone.

D	V	size	J	DNA	CDR3
TRBD1	TRBV5-1	NA	TRBJ2-3	TGCGCCAGCAGCTTACGGGACAGGGTCTCCCCTTTGGAGGATACGCAGTATTTT	CASSLRDRVSPLEDTQYF
NA	TRBV30	few	TRBJ2-3	TGTGCCTACACTTCGGGACACCATCGGACAGATACGCAGTATTTT	CAYTSGHHRTDTQYF
NA	TRBV9	few	TRBJ1-1	TGTGCCAGCAGCGTAGGACAACAGAACACTGAAGCTTTCTTT	CASSVGQQNTEAFF
NA	TRBV9	NA	TRBJ1-5	TGTGCCAGCAGCGTAGGGGGGAATAGCAATCAGCCCCAGCATTTT	CASSVGGNSNQPQHF
NA	TRBV25-1	few	TRBJ1-1	TGTGCCAGCAGGCTGGCTTTTGAAGCTTTCTTT	CASRLAFEAFF
TRBD1	TRBV18	NA	TRBJ2-7	TGTGCCAGCTCACCACTAAAGACAGGGGGCTATACCTACGAGCAGTACTTC	CASSPLKTGGYTYEQYF
NA	TRBV7-9	many	TRBJ2-2	TGTGCCAGCAGCATCGGCACGAACACCGGGGAGCTGTTTTTT	CASSIGTNTGELFF
TRBD2	TRBV2	few	TRBJ2-3	TGTGCCAGCAGTGAAAGCGGGGACGGCACAGATACGCAGTATTTT	CASSESGDGTDTQYF
TRBD1	TRBV10-3	NA	TRBJ2-5	TGTGCCATCAGTGCCACGGACAGGGTTACAGAGACCCAGTACTTC	CAISATDRVTETQYF
NA	TRBV10-2	many	TRBJ2-1	TGCGCCAGCCAGCTACCTCCTTTGAATGAGCAGTTCTTC	CASQLPPLNEQFF
NA	TRBV29-1	few	TRBJ1-6	TGCAGCGTTGCAGGCTCCTATAATTCACCCCTCCACTTT	CSVAGSYNSPLHF
NA	TRBV9	few	TRBJ2-3	TGTGCCAGCAGCGTTTATCTAAGTCCCTCGGGTAATACGCAGTATTTT	CASSVYLSPSGNTQYF
TRBD2	TRBV6-4	few	TRBJ2-7	TGTGCCAGCAGAGCCGGGACTACCTTAAACGACGAGCAGTACTTC	CASRAGTTLNDEQYF
NA	TRBV7-9	many	TRBJ2-3	TGTGCCAGCAGCTTTCCTAGCACAGATACGCAGTATTTT	CASSFPSTDTQYF
NA	TRBV6-6	few	TRBJ1-4	TGTGCCAGCAGCCCCAGGGATTCTAATGAAAAACTGTTTTTT	CASSPRDSNEKLFF
NA	TRBV7-2	few	TRBJ1-2	TGTGCCAGCAGTTTGACTGGAGTAGGAGGCTACACCTTC	CASSLTGVGGYTF
NA	TRBV5-6	NA	TRBJ1-1	TGTGCCAGCAGCTTGGAGCACCAAGCTTTCTTT	CASSLEHQAFF
TRBD1	TRBV6-5	many	TRBJ2-7	TGTGCCAGCAGATATATAACAGGGGGCTCCGACGAGCAGTACTTC	CASRYITGGSDEQYF
NA	TRBV21-1	NA	TRBJ1-1	TGTGCCAGCAGCAAACCCGAGAGAGGACTCACTGAAGCTTTCTTT	CASSKPERGLTEAFF
TRBD1	TRBV6-1	NA	TRBJ1-3	TGTGCCAGTTTGGACAGGATTGGAAACACCATATATTTT	CASLDRIGNTIYF
NA	TRBV7-9	NA	TRBJ1-2	TGTGCCAGCAGCTTAGGACAGGTCAACCTCTATGGCTACACCTTC	CASSLGQVNLYGYTF
TRBD2	TRBV13	NA	TRBJ2-2	TGTGCCAGCAGCTTAGACGGGGGGGCCGTCGGGGAGCTGTTTTTT	CASSLDGGAVGELFF
NA	TRBV9	few	TRBJ1-5	TGTGCCAGCAGCGTAGAGGCCCCGTTCAGCGAGTATAGCAATCAGCCCCAGCATTTT	CASSVEAPFSEYSNQPQHF
NA	TRBV6-5	NA	TRBJ1-6	TGTGCCAGCAGTTCAGGTTATAATTCACCCCTCCACTTT	CASSSGYNSPLHF
TRBD1	TRBV29-1	few	TRBJ2-3	TGCAGCGTTGAACGGCAGGGGGCAGATACGCAGTATTTT	CSVERQGADTQYF
TRBD1	TRBV18	NA	TRBJ1-2	TGTGCCAGCTCAGACAGGGGCGGCTACACCTTC	CASSDRGGYTF
NA	TRBV5-6	NA	TRBJ1-4	TGTGCCAGCAGCTTGGGGCTGGCTAATGAAAAACTGTTTTTT	CASSLGLANEKLFF
NA	TRBV5-1	few	TRBJ1-1	TGCGCCAGCAGGCTAGCTATGGCAGTGAACACTGAAGCTTTCTTT	CASRLAMAVNTEAFF
NA	TRBV6-1	NA	TRBJ1-5	TGTGCCGCCAGGGGTGGCAATCAGCCCCAGCATTTT	CAARGGNQPQHF
TRBD1	TRBV5-6	few	TRBJ2-2	TGTGCCAGCAGGGGGACAGGGTCTAACACCGGGGAGCTGTTTTTT	CASRGTGSNTGELFF
TRBD1	TRBV7-6	few	TRBJ1-2	TGTGCCAGCAGCCCAGGGGGCTATGGCTACACCTTC	CASSPGGYGYTF
NA	TRBV6-1	NA	TRBJ1-2	TGTGCCAGCAGCTTTGACAGGAACTATGGCTACACCTTC	CASSFDRNYGYTF
NA	TRBV6-6	NA	TRBJ1-2	TGTGCCAGCAGTTACTCTATAGCATCCTATGGCTACACCTTC	CASSYSIASYGYTF
TRBD1	TRBV5-6	NA	TRBJ2-5	TGTGCCAGCAGCTTGGACAGGGGAGAAGAGTACTTC	CASSLDRGEEYF
NA	TRBV7-2	NA	TRBJ2-5	TGTGCCAGCAGCCGGGGGTGGGGCCAAGAGACCCAGTACTTC	CASSRGWGQETQYF
TRBD1	TRBV7-2	NA	TRBJ2-5	TGTGCCAGCAGATATGGGGACAGGGAGGGCGAGACCCAGTACTTC	CASRYGDREGETQYF
NA	TRBV14	NA	TRBJ1-2	TGTGCCAGCAGTTCCTTCGCCGACTATGGCTACACCTTC	CASSSFADYGYTF
NA	TRBV5-1	many	TRBJ2-1	TGCGCCAGCAGCTTGATACCGGGGGCCAAGGATGAGCAGTTCTTC	CASSLIPGAKDEQFF
NA	TRBV20-1	NA	TRBJ1-6	TGCAGTGCTAGAGGTGATGGACCCCTCCACTTT	CSARGDGPLHF
NA	TRBV7-9	few	TRBJ1-1	TGTGCCAGCAGCTTAACGGACGAGTCCACTGAAGCTTTCTTT	CASSLTDESTEAFF
NA	TRBV7-2	many	TRBJ2-2	TGTGCCAGCAGCTTAACCCGGGTGACCGGGGAGCTGTTTTTT	CASSLTRVTGELFF
TRBD2	TRBV29-1	NA	TRBJ2-2	TGCAGCGTTTCCAGGGGCCTGACTAGCGGGGGCCTCAACACCGGGGAGCTGTTTTTT	CSVSRGLTSGGLNTGELFF
TRBD1	TRBV10-3	many	TRBJ1-2	TGTGCCATCAGCGGGACAGTCTATGGCTACACCTTC	CAISGTVYGYTF
NA	TRBV7-9	NA	TRBJ1-2	TGTGCCAGCAGCTTAGCGAGGGGAAACCACACCTTC	CASSLARGNHTF
NA	TRBV30	few	TRBJ1-5	TGTGCCTGGAGTGGGGTGAATCAGCCCCAGCATTTT	CAWSGVNQPQHF
NA	TRBV9	few	TRBJ2-2	TGTGCCAGCAGCGCTACTAACGGGGAGCTGTTTTTT	CASSATNGELFF